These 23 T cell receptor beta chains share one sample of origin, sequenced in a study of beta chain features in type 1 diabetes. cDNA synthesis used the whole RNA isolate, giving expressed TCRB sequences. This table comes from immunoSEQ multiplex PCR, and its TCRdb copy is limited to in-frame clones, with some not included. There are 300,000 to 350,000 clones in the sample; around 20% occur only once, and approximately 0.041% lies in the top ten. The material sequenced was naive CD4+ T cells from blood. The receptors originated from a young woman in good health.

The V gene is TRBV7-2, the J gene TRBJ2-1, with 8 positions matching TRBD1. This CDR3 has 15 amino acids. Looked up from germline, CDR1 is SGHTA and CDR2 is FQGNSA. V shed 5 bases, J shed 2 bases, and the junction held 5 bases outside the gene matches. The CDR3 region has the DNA TGTGCCAGCAGCCCAGACAGGGGTACCTACAATGAGCAGTTCTTC. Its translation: CASSPDRGTYNEQFF.

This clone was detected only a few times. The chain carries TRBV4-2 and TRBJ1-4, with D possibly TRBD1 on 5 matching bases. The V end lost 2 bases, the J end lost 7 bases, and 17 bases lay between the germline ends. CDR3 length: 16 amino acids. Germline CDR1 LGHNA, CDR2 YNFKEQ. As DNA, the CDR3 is TGTGCCAGCAGCCAAAATGCGGGGGTCACAAGTGAAAAACTGTTTTTT. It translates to CASSQNAGVTSEKLFF.

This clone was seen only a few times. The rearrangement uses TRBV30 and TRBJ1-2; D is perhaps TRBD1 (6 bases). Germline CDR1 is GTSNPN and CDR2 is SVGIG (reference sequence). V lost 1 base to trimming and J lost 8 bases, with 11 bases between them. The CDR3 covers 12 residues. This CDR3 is CAWSDNREGYTF. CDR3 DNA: TGTGCCTGGAGTGACAACAGGGAAGGCTACACCTTC. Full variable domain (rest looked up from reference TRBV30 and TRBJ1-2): SQTIHQWPATLVQPVGSPLSLECTVEGTSNPNLYWYRQAAGRGLQLLFYSVGIGQISSEVPQNLSASRPQDRQFILSSKKLLLSDSGFYLCAWSDNREGYTFGSGTRLTVV.

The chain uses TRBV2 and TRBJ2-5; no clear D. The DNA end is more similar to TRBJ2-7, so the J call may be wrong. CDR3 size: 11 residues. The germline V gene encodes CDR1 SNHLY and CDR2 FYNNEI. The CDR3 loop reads CASSAMYEQYF. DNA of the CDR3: TGTGCCAGCAGTGCCATGTACGAGCAGTACTTC.

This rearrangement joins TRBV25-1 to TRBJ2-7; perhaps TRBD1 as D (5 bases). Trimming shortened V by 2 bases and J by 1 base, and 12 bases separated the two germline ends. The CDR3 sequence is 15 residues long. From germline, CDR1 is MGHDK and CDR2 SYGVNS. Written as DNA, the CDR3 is TGTGCCAGCAGTGAAGGGGCAGGTTATTCCTACGAGCAGTACTTC. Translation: CASSEGAGYSYEQYF.

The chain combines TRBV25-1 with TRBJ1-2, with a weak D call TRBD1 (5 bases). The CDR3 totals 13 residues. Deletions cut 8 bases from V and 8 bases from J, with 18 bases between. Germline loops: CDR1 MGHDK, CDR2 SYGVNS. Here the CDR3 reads CASSPAGHEGYTF. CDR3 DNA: TGTGCCAGCTCCCCTGCCGGACACGAGGGCTACACCTTC.

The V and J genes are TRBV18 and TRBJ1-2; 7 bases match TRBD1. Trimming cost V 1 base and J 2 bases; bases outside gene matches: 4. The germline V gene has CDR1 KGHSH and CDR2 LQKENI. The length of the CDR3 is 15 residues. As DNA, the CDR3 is TGTGCCAGCTCACCACGGACAGGAGAGAACTATGGCTACACCTTC. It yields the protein CASSPRTGENYGYTF.

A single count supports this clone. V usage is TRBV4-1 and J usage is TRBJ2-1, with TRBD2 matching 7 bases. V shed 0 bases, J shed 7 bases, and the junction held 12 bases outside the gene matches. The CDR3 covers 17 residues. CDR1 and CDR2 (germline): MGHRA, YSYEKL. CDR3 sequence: CASSQDDGLADGNEQFF. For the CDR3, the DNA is TGCGCCAGCAGCCAAGACGATGGGCTAGCGGATGGGAATGAGCAGTTCTTC.

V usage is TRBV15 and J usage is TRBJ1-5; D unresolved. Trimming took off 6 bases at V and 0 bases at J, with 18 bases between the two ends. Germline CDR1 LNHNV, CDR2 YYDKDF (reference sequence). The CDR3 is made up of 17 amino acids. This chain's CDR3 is CATRDGERVYSNQPQHF. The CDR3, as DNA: TGTGCCACCAGAGATGGAGAGAGGGTTTATAGCAATCAGCCCCAGCATTTT. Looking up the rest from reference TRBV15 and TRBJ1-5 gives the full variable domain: DAMVIQNPRYQVTQFGKPVTLSCSQTLNHNVMYWYQQKSSQAPKLLFHYYDKDFNNEADTPDNFQSRRPNTSFCFLDIRSPGLGDTAMYLCATRDGERVYSNQPQHFGDGTRLSIL.

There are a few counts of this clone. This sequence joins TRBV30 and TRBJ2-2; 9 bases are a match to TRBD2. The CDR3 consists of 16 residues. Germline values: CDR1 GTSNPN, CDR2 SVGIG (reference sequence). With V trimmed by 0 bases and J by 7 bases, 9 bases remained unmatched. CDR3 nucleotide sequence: TGTGCCTGGAGTGTAAAGGCGGGAGGGCCCCACGGGGAGCTGTTTTTT. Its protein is CAWSVKAGGPHGELFF.

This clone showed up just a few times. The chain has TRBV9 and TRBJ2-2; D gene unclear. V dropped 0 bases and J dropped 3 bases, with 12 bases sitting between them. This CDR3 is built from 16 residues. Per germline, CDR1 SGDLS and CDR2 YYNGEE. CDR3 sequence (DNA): TGTGCCAGCAGCGTAGCTAGTAGGCCACACACCGGGGAGCTGTTTTTT. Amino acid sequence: CASSVASRPHTGELFF.

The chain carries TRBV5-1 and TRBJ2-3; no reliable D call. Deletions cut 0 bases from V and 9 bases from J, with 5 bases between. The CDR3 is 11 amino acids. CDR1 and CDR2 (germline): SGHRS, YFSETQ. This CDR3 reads CASSLDRTQYF. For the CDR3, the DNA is TGCGCCAGCAGCTTGGACAGAACGCAGTATTTT.

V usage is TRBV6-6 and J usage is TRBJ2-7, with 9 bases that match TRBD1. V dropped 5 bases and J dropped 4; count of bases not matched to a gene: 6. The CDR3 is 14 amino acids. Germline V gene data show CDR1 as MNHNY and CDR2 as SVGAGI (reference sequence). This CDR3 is CASSRDRVMYEQYF. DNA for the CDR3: TGTGCCAGCAGTAGGGACAGGGTTATGTACGAGCAGTACTTC.

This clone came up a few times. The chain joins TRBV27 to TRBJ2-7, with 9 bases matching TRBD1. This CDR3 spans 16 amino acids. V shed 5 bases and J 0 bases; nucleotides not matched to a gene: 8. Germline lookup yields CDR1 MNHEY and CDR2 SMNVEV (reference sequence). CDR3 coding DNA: TGTGCCAGCAGTCCCGGGACAGGGAAAAGCTCCTACGAGCAGTACTTC. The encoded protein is CASSPGTGKSSYEQYF.

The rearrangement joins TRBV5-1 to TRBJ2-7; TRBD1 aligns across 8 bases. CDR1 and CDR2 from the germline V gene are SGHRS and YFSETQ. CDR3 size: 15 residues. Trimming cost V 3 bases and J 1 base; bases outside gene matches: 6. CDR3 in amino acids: CASSSSTGGSYEQYF. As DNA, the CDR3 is TGCGCCAGCAGCTCAAGCACAGGGGGTTCCTACGAGCAGTACTTC.

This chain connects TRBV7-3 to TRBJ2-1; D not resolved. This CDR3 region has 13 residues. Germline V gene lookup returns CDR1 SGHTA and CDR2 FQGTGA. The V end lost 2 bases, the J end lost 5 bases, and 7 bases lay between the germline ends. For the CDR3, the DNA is TGTGCCAGCAGCTTAGTCCTAAACAATGAGCAGTTCTTC. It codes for CASSLVLNNEQFF.

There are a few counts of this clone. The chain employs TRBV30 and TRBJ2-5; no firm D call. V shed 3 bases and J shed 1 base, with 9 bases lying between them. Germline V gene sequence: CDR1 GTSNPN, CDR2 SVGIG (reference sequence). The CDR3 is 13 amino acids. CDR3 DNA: TGTGCCTGGAGCTTGAACACCCAAGAGACCCAGTACTTC. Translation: CAWSLNTQETQYF.

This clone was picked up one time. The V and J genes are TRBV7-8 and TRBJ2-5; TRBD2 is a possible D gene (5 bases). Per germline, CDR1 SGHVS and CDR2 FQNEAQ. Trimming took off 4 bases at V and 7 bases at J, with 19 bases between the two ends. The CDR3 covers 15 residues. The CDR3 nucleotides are TGTGCCAGCAGCTACCTCCGGACTCTCAGGACGACCCAGTACTTC. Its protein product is CASSYLRTLRTTQYF. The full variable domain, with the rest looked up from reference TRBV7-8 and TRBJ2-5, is GAGVSQSPRYKVAKRGQDVALRCDPISGHVSLFWYQQALGQGPEFLTYFQNEAQLDKSGLPSDRFFAERPEGSVSTLKIQRTQQEDSAVYLCASSYLRTLRTTQYFGPGTRLLVL.

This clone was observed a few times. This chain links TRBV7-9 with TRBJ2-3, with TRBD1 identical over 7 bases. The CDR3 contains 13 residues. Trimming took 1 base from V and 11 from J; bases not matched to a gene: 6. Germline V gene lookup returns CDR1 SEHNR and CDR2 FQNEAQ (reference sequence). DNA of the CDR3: TGTGCCAGCAGCTTAGGGGTCCGGGACAGGCAGTATTTT. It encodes CASSLGVRDRQYF.

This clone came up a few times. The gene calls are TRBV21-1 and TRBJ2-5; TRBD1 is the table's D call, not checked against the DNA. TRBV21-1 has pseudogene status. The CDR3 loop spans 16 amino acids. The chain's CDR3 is CASSKRIWTGTPSQYF. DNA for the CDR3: TGTGCCAGCAGCAAAAGGATATGGACAGGGACCCCGAGCCAGTACTTC.

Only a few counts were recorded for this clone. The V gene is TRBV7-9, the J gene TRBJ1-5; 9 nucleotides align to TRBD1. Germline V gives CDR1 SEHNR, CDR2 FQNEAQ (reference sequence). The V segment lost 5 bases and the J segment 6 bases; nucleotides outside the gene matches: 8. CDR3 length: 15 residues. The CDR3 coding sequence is TGTGCCAGCAGCCCTTGGGGACAGGGCGTTCAGCCCCAGCATTTT. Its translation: CASSPWGQGVQPQHF. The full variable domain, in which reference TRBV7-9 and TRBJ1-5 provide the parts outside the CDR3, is DTGVSQNPRHKITKRGQNVTFRCDPISEHNRLYWYRQTLGQGPEFLTYFQNEAQLEKSRLLSDRFSAERPKGSFSTLEIQRTEQGDSAMYLCASSPWGQGVQPQHFGDGTRLSIL.

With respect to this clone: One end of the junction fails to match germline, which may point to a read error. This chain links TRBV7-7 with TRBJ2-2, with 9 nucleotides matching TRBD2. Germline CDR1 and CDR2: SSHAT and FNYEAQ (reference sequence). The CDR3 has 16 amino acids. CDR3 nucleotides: TGTGCTAGCAGCGATGGATTAGCGGGAGCTACCGGGGAGCTGTTTTTT. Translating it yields CASSDGLAGATGELFF.

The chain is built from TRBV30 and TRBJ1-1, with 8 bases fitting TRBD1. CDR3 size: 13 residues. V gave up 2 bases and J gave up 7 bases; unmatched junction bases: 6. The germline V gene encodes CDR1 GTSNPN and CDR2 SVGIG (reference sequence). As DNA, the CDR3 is TGTGCCTGGAGTCCAGGGGGCAAGGTTGAAGCTTTCTTT. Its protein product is CAWSPGGKVEAFF.